This T cell receptor beta chain originates from a study of shared clonotypes between healthy human individuals. The CDR3 is made up of 9 amino acids. V was pared by 4 bases and J by 11 bases, with 5 bases between. Germline V CDR1 and CDR2: LGHNT, FRNRAP. The data were produced by immunoSEQ multiplex PCR, yet TCRdb's version contains in-frame clones alone and is incomplete. Counted here are approximately 1,000,000 clones, approximately 80% occurring once; the ten biggest clones make up under 0.65%. Regarding the study as a whole: Rarefaction exposed incomplete sorted-subset sequencing despite large depth. Roughly 5.3% of naive CD4 clonotypes were common to a few donors.

The sample holds a few counts of this clone. Its target is not known. V gene TRBV12-5 combines with J gene TRBJ1-1; D is uncertain. The sequence derives from a man between 18 and 35 years old in good health. Some clones in this sample may be carry-over from other donors' samples. Sample: memory CD4+ T cells from PBMCs. Subset here: CD45RA-negative fraction. CDR3 protein: CASGYPAFF. The CDR3 DNA reads TGTGCTAGTGGTTATCCCGCTTTCTTT.